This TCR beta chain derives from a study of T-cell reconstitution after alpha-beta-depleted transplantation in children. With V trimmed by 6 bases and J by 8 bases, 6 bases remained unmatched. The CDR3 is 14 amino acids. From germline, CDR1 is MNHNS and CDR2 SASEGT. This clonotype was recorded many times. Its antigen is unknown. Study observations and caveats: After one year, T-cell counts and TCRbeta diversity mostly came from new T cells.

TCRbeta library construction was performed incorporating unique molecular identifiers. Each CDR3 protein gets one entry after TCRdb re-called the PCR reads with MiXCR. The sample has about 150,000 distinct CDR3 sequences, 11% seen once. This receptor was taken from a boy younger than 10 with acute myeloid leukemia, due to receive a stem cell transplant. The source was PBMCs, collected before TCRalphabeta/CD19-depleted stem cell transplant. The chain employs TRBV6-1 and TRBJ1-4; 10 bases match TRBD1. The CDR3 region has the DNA TGTGCCAGCAGGAGGGGACAGGGGTACGAAAAACTGTTTTTT. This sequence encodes CASRRGQGYEKLFF.